The 17 T cell receptor beta chains in this list originate from one sample, sequenced in a study of blood T cell repertoires in COVID-19. Assay used: immunoSEQ multiplex PCR; TCRdb lists only in-frame clones, some missing. The table shows around 99,000 clones, with over 80% occurring only once. Sequencing input: peripheral blood. These TCRs come from a human donor in a cohort sampled during active COVID-19.

The CDR3 nucleotides read TGTGCCACCAGCAGCCGGACAGGGAAGGCTGAAAAACTGTTTTTT. Translating it yields CATSSRTGKAEKLFF. The J gene is TRBJ1-4, the V gene TRBV15, with TRBD1 identical over 8 bases. V trimming: 3 bases; J trimming: 7 bases; junction bases outside the gene matches: 7. The CDR3 loop spans 15 amino acids. Germline V gene data show CDR1 as LNHNV and CDR2 as YYDKDF (reference sequence).

J is TRBJ1-2 and V is TRBV7-2; D is unclear. V shed 5 bases and J shed 6 bases, with 10 bases lying between them. This CDR3 spans 12 amino acids. Germline values: CDR1 SGHTA, CDR2 FQGNSA. The CDR3, as DNA: TGTGCCAGCAGCCCATCCTCGGATGGCTACACCTTC. It yields the protein CASSPSSDGYTF.

The chain is built from TRBV7-9 and TRBJ1-4; weak D call: TRBD1 (5 bases). This CDR3 has 15 residues. Germline-derived CDR1 and CDR2 are SEHNR and FQNEAQ (reference sequence). V gave up 5 bases and J gave up 1 base, with 11 bases separating them. The DNA of the CDR3 is TGTGCCAGCAGCCCACGGGGGGGAACTAATGAAAAACTGTTTTTT. Protein product: CASSPRGGTNEKLFF.

V usage is TRBV11-1 and J usage is TRBJ2-7; TRBD2 matches at 8 bases. This CDR3 contains 14 residues. CDR1 is SGHAT, CDR2 FQDESV, per germline (reference sequence). The ends lost 6 bases at V and 3 bases at J; junction bases unmatched: 7. In nucleotides, the CDR3 is TGTGCCAGCAGACCCGGACTAGCAAGCTACGAGCAGTACTTC. It translates to CASRPGLASYEQYF. Full variable domain (remainder filled in from reference TRBV11-1 and TRBJ2-7): EAEVAQSPRYKITEKSQAVAFWCDPISGHATLYWYRQILGQGPELLVQFQDESVVDDSQLPKDRFSAERLKGVDSTLKIQPAELGDSAMYLCASRPGLASYEQYFGPGTRLTVT.

CDR3 residues: CASSPTQVEGYTF. The CDR3 coding sequence is TGTGCCAGCAGCCCGACACAGGTAGAGGGCTACACCTTC. The V gene is TRBV3-1 (or the pseudogene TRBV3-2), the J gene TRBJ1-2; D perhaps matches TRBD1 (5 bases). The CDR3 runs 13 residues. Germline loops: CDR1 LGHDT, CDR2 YNNKEL (reference sequence). Trimming stripped 4 bases from V and 8 bases from J, with 14 bases between.

The rearrangement uses TRBV5-4 and TRBJ2-7, with D perhaps TRBD1 (5 bases). The germline V gene has CDR1 SGHNT and CDR2 YYREEE (reference sequence). The V end lost 3 bases, the J end lost 4 bases, and 11 bases lay between the germline ends. CDR3 size: 13 residues. CDR3 nucleotide sequence: TGTGCCAGCAGCTCCGGGCAGGGATACGAGCAGTACTTC. Translation gives CASSSGQGYEQYF.

V gene TRBV7-2 combines with J gene TRBJ1-2; D perhaps matches TRBD1 (5 bases). V lost 0 bases and J 8 bases, leaving 19 bases between the germline ends. Germline-derived CDR1 and CDR2 are SGHTA and FQGNSA. The CDR3 is made up of 16 amino acids. CDR3 amino acids: CASSLALFAGLVGYTF. In DNA, the CDR3 is TGTGCCAGCAGCTTAGCGCTCTTCGCAGGGTTGGTCGGCTACACCTTC.

The rearrangement joins TRBV18 to TRBJ2-1; TRBD2 matches at 8 bases. The germline gives CDR1 KGHSH, CDR2 LQKENI. The CDR3 has 15 residues. With V trimmed by 0 bases and J by 8 bases, 6 bases remained unmatched. Here the CDR3 reads CASSPPGGGFYEQFF. CDR3 DNA: TGTGCCAGCTCACCACCCGGCGGGGGGTTTTATGAGCAGTTCTTC.

The gene calls are TRBV10-3 and TRBJ2-2; TRBD1 aligns across 8 bases. V trimming: 8 bases; J trimming: 2 bases; junction bases outside the gene matches: 4. The CDR3 is 14 residues long. Per the germline V gene, CDR1 is ENHRY and CDR2 is SYGVKD. DNA for the CDR3: TGTGCCATCCCGCAGGGGGCTAACACCGGGGAGCTGTTTTTT. This translates into CAIPQGANTGELFF.

The chain links TRBV15 to TRBJ1-1; 10 positions match TRBD1. Germline lookup yields CDR1 LNHNV and CDR2 YYDKDF (reference sequence). CDR3 length equals 17 residues. With V trimmed by 0 bases and J by 4 bases, 8 bases remained unmatched. CDR3 sequence reads: CATSRELGTGVTTEAFF. CDR3 in DNA: TGTGCCACCAGCAGAGAGCTCGGGACAGGGGTAACCACTGAAGCTTTCTTT.

This clone was detected only a few times. The chain has TRBV12-5 and TRBJ1-5, with 9 bases aligning to TRBD1. V lost 6 bases and J lost 7; bases outside the gene matches: 7. The CDR3 has 14 residues. Germline V gene sequence: CDR1 LGHNT, CDR2 FRNRAP. The CDR3 loop is CASGSGQGEQPQHF. CDR3 coding DNA: TGTGCTAGTGGCTCGGGACAGGGAGAACAGCCCCAGCATTTT.

In its sample, this clone was seen once. J is TRBJ2-5 and V is TRBV11-2; perhaps TRBD1 as D (6 bases). The length of the CDR3 is 14 residues. V dropped 8 bases and J dropped 2 bases, with 15 bases sitting between them. Germline V gene data show CDR1 as SGHAT and CDR2 as FQNNGV. Here the CDR3 DNA reads TGTGCCAGCGAACGACAGGCTCTACAAGAGACCCAGTACTTC. This sequence encodes CASERQALQETQYF.

The CDR3 protein is CASSVRQGSMNTEAFF. CDR3 nucleotide sequence: TGTGCCAGCAGCGTAAGACAGGGAAGCATGAACACTGAAGCTTTCTTT. This chain joins TRBV7-9 and TRBJ1-1; 7 nucleotides line up with TRBD1. The germline gives CDR1 SEHNR, CDR2 FQNEAQ (reference sequence). The CDR3 has 16 residues. The trim removed 5 bases at V and 0 bases at J, leaving 9 bases unmatched.

The chain couples TRBV19 to TRBJ1-4; D uncertain. CDR3 length: 15 amino acids. V dropped 7 bases and J dropped 4 bases, with 16 bases sitting between them. Germline assignment: CDR1 LNHDA and CDR2 SQIVND (reference sequence). This CDR3 reads CASTPDGGYNEKLFF. In DNA, the CDR3 is TGTGCCAGTACCCCTGACGGAGGTTATAATGAAAAACTGTTTTTT.

The genes are TRBV27 and TRBJ1-4, with D perhaps TRBD1 (5 bases). The germline CDR1 and CDR2 sequences are MNHEY and SMNVEV (reference sequence). V was clipped by 6 bases and J by 0 bases, with 11 bases between them. The CDR3 is made up of 15 amino acids. The CDR3 loop is CASRSGDATNEKLFF. CDR3 bases: TGTGCCAGCAGAAGCGGGGACGCAACTAATGAAAAACTGTTTTTT.

This clone showed up just a few times. The V call is TRBV4-1, the J call TRBJ1-3, with a weak D call TRBD1 (6 bases). V gave up 5 bases and J gave up 0 bases, with 14 bases separating them. This CDR3 region has 16 residues. Germline-derived CDR1 and CDR2 are MGHRA and YSYEKL. CDR3 amino acids: CASSVRDTDSGNTIYF. CDR3 bases: TGCGCCAGCAGCGTTCGGGACACCGACTCTGGAAACACCATATATTTT.

The rearrangement uses TRBV28 and TRBJ1-1; 7 bases align to TRBD1. The V and J ends lost 11 bases and 2 bases, in that order; junction bases with no gene match: 8. The CDR3 consists of 13 residues. CDR1 and CDR2 from the germline V gene are MDHEN and SYDVKM. CDR3 in DNA: TGTGCCGGGTCAGGGGGAGGAAACACTGAAGCTTTCTTT. This sequence encodes CAGSGGGNTEAFF. Using reference TRBV28 and TRBJ1-1 for the parts outside the CDR3, the full variable domain is DVKVTQSSRYLVKRTGEKVFLECVQDMDHENMFWYRQDPGLGLRLIYFSYDVKMKEKGDIPEGYSVSREKKERFSLILESASTNQTSMYLCAGSGGGNTEAFFGQGTRLTVV.